This T cell receptor (beta chain) was profiled in a study of T cell repertoires in cytomegalovirus infection. In the study overall: Recently identified HLA-C-restricted and well-studied HLA-B-restricted CMV epitopes were used. It was the public TCR beta signatures that indicated both CMV infection and matching HLA type.

The CDR3 is made up of 15 amino acids. V lost 0 bases to trimming and J lost 4 bases; unmatched junction nucleotides: 5. Germline CDR1 is LNHDA and CDR2 is SQIVND (reference sequence). TCRdb redid the calling of the reads with MiXCR, one entry per CDR3 protein. The data hold about 480,000 distinct CDR3 sequences, with around a third observed a single time. Comments on this clonotype: Its antigen remains unknown.

Whole-study findings and limits: The study identified carriers of CMV plus the relevant HLA from cumulative public TCR beta family frequency.

The clonotype comes from a human donor in good health (CMV status not recorded). Some clones in this sample may be carry-over from other donors' samples. The chain links TRBV19 to TRBJ1-2; 7 bases agree with TRBD1. The specimen comprised cultured PBMCs, sampled from culture after CMV antigen stimulation. The CDR3 sequence is CASSIDGGQRYGYTF. For the CDR3, the DNA is TGTGCCAGTAGTATAGATGGGGGACAGCGCTATGGCTACACCTTC. Looking up the rest from reference TRBV19 and TRBJ1-2 gives the full variable domain: DGGITQSPKYLFRKEGQNVTLSCEQNLNHDAMYWYRQDPGQGLRLIYYSQIVNDFQKGDIAEGYSVSREKKESFPLTVTSAQKNPTAFYLCASSIDGGQRYGYTFGSGTRLTVV.